This T cell receptor (beta chain) was identified during a study of follicular helper T cells after annual influenza vaccination (dated by TCRdb to the late 2010s). About the investigation overall: Blood was collected on days 0, 7 and 28 after each seasonal influenza vaccination. One week after vaccination, a second recruited cohort of about eleven subjects (Table S1) displayed a similar ICOS+CD38+ cTfh response. Multi-year samples were available from six subjects, with four subjects covering two vaccination seasons and two subjects covering three seasons. The 2013-2014 samples were cryopreserved, while the 2015 samples were processed right after collection. Some subjects were followed across successive annual vaccinations spanning the 2013-2014, 2014-2015 and 2015-2016 seasons to study recall of cTfh clones. Overall study outcomes, separate from this receptor: Day 7 ICOS+CD38+ clones were most often found later in ICOS-CD38- cTfh, suggesting that subset may serve as a memory reservoir. Because only 10-20% of the analyzed cells gave productive TCRB sequences, there was no way to sample rare clonotypes. ICOS+CD38+ cTfh clonality correlated with the frequency of that population, and its change correlated with the change in circulating plasmablast frequency. Successive annual vaccinations recalled a recurring oligoclonal ICOS+CD38+ cTfh response that included tetramer and AIM influenza-specific clonotypes.

From cysteine to phenylalanine, the CDR3 is 14 amino acids long. Kept here is only the CDR3 DNA, which spans 42 bases and is read in frame from base 1. V sheds 5 bases and J sheds 5 bases, leaving 13 bases between their ends. CDR1 and CDR2 were assigned from the germline V gene (reference sequence) as MNHEY and SMNVEV. Preparation of the library involved the immunoSEQ multiplex PCR assay. Adaptive Biotechnologies handled the TCRB amplification, library preparation, sequencing and preliminary bioinformatics at Survey level resolution. TCRB sequencing used multiplex PCR amplification of genomic DNA from sorted cTfh populations. As for how the authors treated the data: Clonality was calculated in R as 1 minus normalized Shannon entropy, and the Gini index was computed with the R package ineq. Overlap score was the summed counts of shared sequences divided by total counts of all sequences in both compared samples. Significance of shared clonotypes was assessed by Fisher's exact test, with a theoretical repertoire of 10^7 TCRB sequences assumed. The immuneACCESS repertoire file appears here via TCRdb, limited to in-frame rearrangements. These files lack a portion of the clones; in checked studies, under half of the deficit traces to unresolved V genes, and the cause of the others is not known. V and J calls and clone size are given by that table; D and trimming were obtained from the DNA. The sample table lists about 1,900 clones, about four fifths of them with a count of one. Roughly 3.2% of the sample comes from the top ten.

Concerning this clone itself: The antigen this receptor binds is unknown. No per-base quality is available; no much larger clone lies one base away.

The sample's time point label is to be understood as: 2015-2016 season, 7 days after influenza vaccination. TCRB sequencing was used to follow sorted CD4 subsets from the blood of adults before and after they were given the seasonal inactivated influenza vaccine (Fluvarix). To be eligible, subjects had to be community-dwelling and could not have received an influenza vaccine during the previous 6 months. Exclusions included influenza vaccine contraindications, substance abuse, HIV/AIDS, active malignancy, immunomodulatory medication and active illness such as respiratory infection. At each time point, about 35 to 110 mL of blood was collected. Circulating Tfh were defined as non-naive CD4+CXCR5+PD-1+ cells and sorted into ICOS+CD38+ and ICOS-CD38- fractions. Ficoll-Paque PLUS or SepMate separation was used to isolate PBMC. Before DNA was extracted, the cell subsets were sorted from PBMC using a BD FACS Aria.

Recombination linked TRBV27 to TRBJ2-1; the D gene is possibly TRBD2, with 5 bases matching. The origin of this receptor is an adult who received the influenza vaccine. The sample in question was CXCR5+ CD38- circulating T follicular helper cells from blood, obtained 7 days after influenza vaccination. This specimen's cell subset or site label, per the study, means: circulating Tfh, non-naive CD4+CXCR5+PD-1+ (ICOS+CD38+ or ICOS-CD38-). The DNA sequence is TGTGCCAGCAGTCCCTGGACTGAAAACAATGAGCAGTTCTTC. Translated, it gives CASSPWTENNEQFF.